The 5 T cell receptor beta chains below all came from one sample that was sequenced in a study of blood T cell repertoires in COVID-19. Profiling relied on immunoSEQ multiplex PCR, and the TCRdb table lists in-frame clones only, not all of them. The table has roughly 500,000 clones, about 88% seen once. The sequenced sample consisted of peripheral blood. The source of these receptors is a man younger than 30 with COVID-19, enrolled during active disease.

The chain is built from TRBV7-3 and TRBJ2-2, with a weak D call TRBD2 (5 bases). Per germline, CDR1 SGHTA and CDR2 FQGTGA. The CDR3 extends over 14 amino acids. Between the trimmed V and J ends, which lost 5 bases and 5 bases, there was a span of 12 bases. The CDR3 protein is CASSPTGNTGELFF. The CDR3 DNA reads as TGTGCCAGCAGCCCGACCGGGAATACCGGGGAGCTGTTTTTT.

This sequence joins TRBV15 and TRBJ2-2; no firm D call. The germline gives CDR1 LNHNV, CDR2 YYDKDF (reference sequence). V lost 1 base and J lost 4, with 7 bases in between. The CDR3 is made up of 14 amino acids. CDR3 in amino acids: CATSRGGSTGELFF. The CDR3 bases are TGTGCCACCAGCAGAGGTGGCTCCACCGGGGAGCTGTTTTTT.

V gene TRBV5-6 combines with J gene TRBJ2-7, with 9 bases fitting TRBD2. Germline CDR1 SGHDT, CDR2 YYEEEE. The CDR3 is 16 residues long. The ends lost 1 base at V and 3 bases at J; junction bases unmatched: 8. CDR3 protein: CASSLLPGLAGYEQYF. Here the CDR3 DNA reads TGTGCCAGCAGCTTGCTGCCGGGACTAGCAGGCTACGAGCAGTACTTC.

The chain employs TRBV18 and TRBJ2-5, with 7 bases that match TRBD2. CDR3 length: 16 residues. Germline values: CDR1 KGHSH, CDR2 LQKENI. V gave up 0 bases and J gave up 5 bases; unmatched junction bases: 9. DNA of the CDR3: TGTGCCAGCTCACCACCAGGGAGGGGAGTAGGGGAGACCCAGTACTTC. This gives the protein CASSPPGRGVGETQYF.

Concerning this clone itself: A junction boundary mismatches the germline segment, possibly from a read error. The chain recombines TRBV27 with TRBJ2-7, with 8 bases lining up with TRBD1. CDR3 size: 15 residues. CDR1 and CDR2 from the germline V gene are MNHEY and SMNVEV (reference sequence). The CDR3 region is CASSLSGTGSYEQYF. CDR3 DNA: TGTGCCAGCAGTCTATCCGGGACAGGCAGCTACGAGCAGTACTTC.